One T cell receptor (beta chain) is described in this entry. Its antigen is unknown. This sample is drawn from a study of OX40 agonist ivuxolimab in advanced cancers. General observations from the study: Some of the nonresponding patients also showed low levels of normalized T-cell clonal expansion. Among the least clonally expanded were partial responders at 0.1-3.0 mg/kg.

Any history of autoimmune disease or systemic immunosuppression disqualified patients. The germline V gene encodes CDR1 KGHSH and CDR2 LQKENI. The V and J ends lost 2 bases and 7 bases, in that order; junction bases with no gene match: 8. The length of the CDR3 is 16 residues. Sequenced by immunoSEQ multiplex PCR; TCRdb stores in-frame clones only, minus some. The repertoire holds approximately 60,000 clones, 81% seen once, with about 1% in the top ten. This TCR was recovered from an adult with an advanced solid tumor such as melanoma, head and neck, liver or kidney cancer. The sequencing here drew on CD4+ or CD8+ T cells sorted from blood, taken in a trial of the OX40 agonist ivuxolimab. The chain employs TRBV18 and TRBJ2-1, with 10 bases identical to TRBD2. CDR3 loop: CASSPRAGGPENEQFF. The CDR3 DNA is TGTGCCAGCTCACCAAGAGCGGGGGGGCCGGAGAATGAGCAGTTCTTC.